Presented here are 9 T cell receptor beta chains from one specimen sequenced in a study of blood T cells in healthy people across ages. A J-beta primer mix and a sample-barcoded 5' primer were used in a second PCR of roughly 6 to 11 cycles. Via MiXCR, TCRdb re-called the 5' RACE reads, giving one row per CDR3 protein. The repertoire holds a few hundred thousand distinct CDR3 sequences, more than 45% seen once, with 45% to 65% in the top ten. The sample taken for sequencing was blood. These receptors originate from a man aged 55 to 70 in good health.

V gene TRBV7-2 combines with J gene TRBJ2-1; TRBD1 aligns across 9 bases. This CDR3 region has 16 residues. The germline gives CDR1 SGHTA, CDR2 FQGNSA. V gave up 1 base and J gave up 5 bases; unmatched junction bases: 6. CDR3 amino acids: CASSLGQGESNNEQFF. Here the CDR3 DNA reads TGTGCCAGCAGCTTAGGACAGGGGGAGAGCAACAATGAGCAGTTCTTC. Full variable domain (remainder filled in from reference TRBV7-2 and TRBJ2-1): GAGVSQSPSNKVTEKGKDVELRCDPISGHTALYWYRQSLGQGLEFLIYFQGNSAPDKSGLPSDRFSAERTGGSVSTLTIQRTQQEDSAVYLCASSLGQGESNNEQFFGPGTRLTVL.

This clonotype was observed many times. V usage is TRBV7-9 and J usage is TRBJ2-3; TRBD2 matches at 14 bases. The CDR3 is 18 residues long. The V gene's germline CDR1 is SEHNR and CDR2 FQNEAQ (reference sequence). The trim removed 5 bases at V and 0 bases at J, leaving 7 bases unmatched. The CDR3 DNA is TGTGCCAGCAGCGAGCCGGGACTAGCGGGAGCCAGCACAGATACGCAGTATTTT. The encoded protein is CASSEPGLAGASTDTQYF.

The chain recombines TRBV12-3 or TRBV12-4 with TRBJ1-2, with 8 bases lining up with TRBD1. V lost 6 bases and J lost 4; bases outside the gene matches: 13. There are 16 residues in the CDR3. CDR3 region: CASSKTQGARGYGYTF. The CDR3 nucleotides read TGTGCCAGCAGCAAAACCCAGGGGGCGCGGGGCTATGGCTACACCTTC.

This chain uses TRBV20-1 with TRBJ2-3; 13 bases agree with TRBD2. CDR1 is DFQATT, CDR2 SNEGSKA, per germline (reference sequence). The J segment lost 7 bases and the V segment lost 6 bases, leaving 7 bases of the junction unmatched. This CDR3 has 14 residues. The chain's CDR3 is CSAKTSGGMYTQYF. In DNA form, the CDR3 reads TGCAGTGCAAAGACTAGCGGGGGGATGTATACGCAGTATTTT.

Many counts were recorded for this clonotype. The gene calls are TRBV5-5 and TRBJ1-5, with D perhaps matching TRBD1 (6 bases). The CDR3 is 14 residues long. V was cut by 5 bases and J by 2 bases, with 11 bases left in between. Germline CDR1 is SGHKS and CDR2 is YYEKEE (reference sequence). The CDR3 sequence: CASRPGVGNQPQHF. DNA for the CDR3: TGTGCCAGCAGGCCAGGGGTTGGCAATCAGCCCCAGCATTTT. Complete variable domain (other parts from reference TRBV5-5 and TRBJ1-5): DAGVTQSPTHLIKTRGQQVTLRCSPISGHKSVSWYQQVLGQGPQFIFQYYEKEERGRGNFPDRFSARQFPNYSSELNVNALLLGDSALYLCASRPGVGNQPQHFGDGTRLSIL.

This clonotype was seen a handful of times. A read error may explain this, as a much larger clone is one base away. This chain uses TRBV27 with TRBJ2-1; unclear D gene. This CDR3 has 15 residues. CDR1 and CDR2 (germline): MNHEY, SMNVEV (reference sequence). Trimming took off 2 bases at V and 0 bases at J, with 8 bases between the two ends. For the CDR3, the DNA is TGTGCCAGCAGTTTAGCGGTCAGCTCCTACAATGAGCAGTTCTTC. Residues: CASSLAVSSYNEQFF.

The gene calls are TRBV14 and TRBJ1-1; D is undetermined. Trimming removed 3 bases from V and 4 bases from J, with 6 bases in between. Germline CDR1 SGHDN, CDR2 FVKESK. CDR3 length: 12 residues. The CDR3: CASSHASTEAFF. Written as DNA, the CDR3 is TGTGCCAGCAGCCACGCCAGCACTGAAGCTTTCTTT.

This clonotype has more than one count but fewer than ten. This chain links TRBV29-1 with TRBJ2-7, with 10 bases that match TRBD2. Germline CDR1 and CDR2: SQVTM and ANQGSEA. V was clipped by 2 bases and J by 5 bases; unmatched bases: 3. The CDR3 is made up of 13 amino acids. DNA of the CDR3: TGCAGCGTTGAAAACCTAGCGGGGGACGAGCAGTACTTC. Its translation: CSVENLAGDEQYF.

As concerns this clonotype: This may stem from a read error, because a much larger clone lies one nucleotide away. This chain uses TRBV7-2 with TRBJ2-4; D gene uncertain. Per germline, CDR1 SGHTA and CDR2 FQGNSA. The CDR3 contains 14 residues. CDR3 amino acids: CTSSVALAKNIQYF. The CDR3 nucleotides are TGTACCAGCAGCGTAGCCCTAGCCAAAAACATTCAGTACTTC.